Listed below are T cell receptor beta chains from one sample, sequenced in a study of OX40 agonist ivuxolimab in advanced cancers. Clones were sequenced by immunoSEQ multiplex PCR, and TCRdb holds only the in-frame ones, with some missing. The table shows about 50,000 clones, with roughly 87% occurring only once. This material consisted of CD4+ or CD8+ T cells sorted from blood, taken in a trial of the OX40 agonist ivuxolimab. Receptor source: an adult with an advanced solid tumor such as melanoma, head and neck, liver or kidney cancer. The CDR3 runs from the conserved cysteine through the conserved F or W. The order of the fields is V gene, D gene, clone size, J gene, CDR3 DNA, CDR3 protein. A D gene is named only where the DNA matches it firmly. Clone sizes are given selectively: once, few, many, or a class where the clone is expanded.

V: TRBV16; D: NA; size: NA; J: TRBJ1-4; DNA: TGTGCCAGCAGCCAATCCGTGCACTCCGAGCAAAAACTGTTTTTT; CDR3: CASSQSVHSEQKLFF
V: TRBV9; D: NA; size: once; J: TRBJ2-7; DNA: TGTGCCAGCAGTGACGGAAACTCCTACGAGCAGTACTTC; CDR3: CASSDGNSYEQYF
V: TRBV5-4; D: TRBD1; size: NA; J: TRBJ2-7; DNA: TGTGCCAGCAGCTCAGGACAGGGGAACTACGAGCAGTACTTC; CDR3: CASSSGQGNYEQYF
V: TRBV6-6; D: NA; size: NA; J: TRBJ2-1; DNA: TGTGCCAGCAAGACCGCTTATGAGCAGTTCTTC; CDR3: CASKTAYEQFF
V: TRBV19; D: NA; size: NA; J: TRBJ2-3; DNA: TGTGCCAGTAGCTCTCCCGGTGATACGCAGTATTTT; CDR3: CASSSPGDTQYF
V: TRBV28; D: NA; size: NA; J: TRBJ2-2; DNA: TGTGCCAGCAGTTTATTGGGGTTCACCGGGGAGCTGTTTTTT; CDR3: CASSLLGFTGELFF
V: TRBV7-9; D: TRBD2; size: NA; J: TRBJ2-1; DNA: TGTGCCAGCAGCTTAACTAGCGGGATCGTAGATGAGCAGTTCTTC; CDR3: CASSLTSGIVDEQFF
V: TRBV4-1; D: NA; size: NA; J: TRBJ1-1; DNA: TGCGCCAGCAGCCAAGAGTTGTGGACCCACTACACTGAAGCTTTCTTT; CDR3: CASSQELWTHYTEAFF
V: TRBV28; D: NA; size: NA; J: TRBJ1-1; DNA: TGTGCCAGCACCGATGGGACCACTGAAGCTTTCTTT; CDR3: CASTDGTTEAFF
V: TRBV7-6; D: NA; size: NA; J: TRBJ1-3; DNA: TGTGCCAGCAGCTTAGATCTCTCCTCTGGAAACACCATATATTTT; CDR3: CASSLDLSSGNTIYF